This T cell receptor beta chain was sequenced during a study of tumor and adjacent non-tumor tissue in lung cancer. Study as a whole: Patients were aged about 30 to 85, approximately 11 men and 4 to 6 women, stage I to III.

The V gene's germline CDR1 is MNHNY and CDR2 SVGAGI (reference sequence). Trimming cost V 6 bases and J 3 bases, with 15 bases left between them. The CDR3 extends over 15 amino acids. Of note for this clonotype: Its antigen is unknown.

Study outcomes and limitations: Higher tumor TCR diversity was associated with shorter survival. Top 100 clones took a larger repertoire share in normal lung.

This sample's RNA came from whole unsorted tissue. Distant lung tissue was collected more than 3 cm away from the tumor edge. The library came from three nested PCR rounds adapted from ARM-PCR protocols. From the multiplex PCR reads, TCRdb called clonotypes with MiXCR, one entry per CDR3 protein. This sample carries 90,000 to 100,000 distinct CDR3 sequences, around three quarters of them seen once, and the ten largest clones take more than 25%. Source material: distant non-tumor lung tissue. The genes are TRBV6-6 and TRBJ1-5; D perhaps matches TRBD1 (5 bases). The receptor was derived from a man in his sixties with small cell lung cancer. CDR3 sequence: CASSLDTYNNQPQHF. The CDR3, as DNA: TGTGCCAGCAGCCTGGACACATATAACAATCAGCCCCAGCATTTT.